These 14 T cell receptor beta chains originate from one sample sequenced in a study of cytomegalovirus exposure and HLA in healthy donors. 60 Vbeta and 13 Jbeta primers were used in PCR. Sequenced by immunoSEQ multiplex PCR; TCRdb stores in-frame clones only, minus some. In the table there are around 90,000 clones, roughly three quarters of which are singletons. The sequenced material came from PBMCs. The receptors originated from a man between 25 and 39 years old in good health and CMV-seronegative.

The gene calls are TRBV9 and TRBJ1-5; 8 positions match TRBD1. CDR1 is SGDLS, CDR2 YYNGEE, per germline. The CDR3 contains 17 residues. The V segment lost 0 bases and the J segment 4 bases; nucleotides outside the gene matches: 9. CDR3 in amino acids: CASSVVGRTGQNQPQHF. Written as DNA, the CDR3 is TGTGCCAGCAGCGTAGTGGGGAGGACAGGGCAAAATCAGCCCCAGCATTTT.

The chain carries TRBV5-4 and TRBJ1-1; D might be TRBD1 (5 bases). This CDR3 spans 16 amino acids. Germline loops: CDR1 SGHNT, CDR2 YYREEE (reference sequence). The V and J ends lost 2 bases and 1 base respectively, with 15 bases between them. CDR3 protein: CASSFVTGPKNTEAFF. The CDR3 region has the DNA TGTGCCAGCAGCTTCGTAACAGGACCCAAGAACACTGAAGCTTTCTTT.

The V call is TRBV5-6, the J call TRBJ2-1; TRBD1 matches at 7 bases. The CDR3 spans 17 residues. V lost 1 base and J lost 7; bases outside the gene matches: 14. Looked up from germline, CDR1 is SGHDT and CDR2 is YYEEEE. Here the CDR3 reads CASSLSSTGARYNEQFF. The CDR3 DNA reads TGTGCCAGCAGCTTGAGTAGTACAGGGGCTCGGTATAATGAGCAGTTCTTC. Drawing the rest from reference TRBV5-6 and TRBJ2-1, the complete variable domain is DAGVTQSPTHLIKTRGQQVTLRCSPKSGHDTVSWYQQALGQGPQFIFQYYEEEERQRGNFPDRFSGHQFPNYSSELNVNALLLGDSALYLCASSLSSTGARYNEQFFGPGTRLTVL.

The chain joins TRBV18 to TRBJ2-7; D remains ambiguous. The CDR3 is made up of 13 amino acids. Deletions cut 2 bases from V and 4 bases from J, with 9 bases between. Germline CDR1 KGHSH, CDR2 LQKENI. In DNA form, the CDR3 reads TGTGCCAGCTCACCAGGTTACGGGTACGAGCAGTACTTC. Translating gives CASSPGYGYEQYF.

J is TRBJ2-5 and V is TRBV30; D is undetermined. The end of the DNA fits TRBJ2-7 better, so the J call may be wrong. Germline CDR1 and CDR2: GTSNPN and SVGIG (reference sequence). The CDR3 has 16 amino acids. Here the CDR3 reads CAWTRNLGASPYEQYF. CDR3 in DNA: TGTGCCTGGACCCGCAACCTCGGTGCTTCCCCCTACGAGCAGTACTTC.

The chain combines TRBV7-9 with TRBJ2-2; D might be TRBD1 (6 bases). Trimming pared 0 bases from V and 4 bases from J, leaving 6 bases between. In germline, CDR1 is SEHNR, CDR2 FQNEAQ (reference sequence). The CDR3 consists of 14 residues. The CDR3: CASSLAGGTGELFF. CDR3 coding DNA: TGTGCCAGCAGCTTAGCAGGGGGCACCGGGGAGCTGTTTTTT.

This sequence joins TRBV29-1 and TRBJ2-5, with TRBD2 identical over 11 bases. This CDR3 contains 14 residues. Germline CDR1 reads SQVTM; CDR2 reads ANQGSEA. With 4 bases clipped from V and 5 bases from J, the junction kept 6 bases outside the gene matches. The CDR3 DNA follows: TGCAGCGTTGGTAGCGGGGGGGCCGGGGAGACCCAGTACTTC. The encoded protein is CSVGSGGAGETQYF.

V gene TRBV9 combines with J gene TRBJ1-3; D might be TRBD1 (5 bases). From germline, CDR1 is SGDLS and CDR2 YYNGEE. The CDR3 extends over 15 amino acids. V lost 1 base and J 0 bases, leaving 8 bases between the germline ends. The DNA for the CDR3 is TGTGCCAGCAGCGTAACAGGAGACTCTGGAAACACCATATATTTT. As protein: CASSVTGDSGNTIYF.

The CDR3 DNA sequence: TGTGCCAGCAGTGGTTTGGCGGGTAATGAAAAACTGTTTTTT. Its protein product is CASSGLAGNEKLFF. J is TRBJ1-4 and V is TRBV27, with D unclear. Looked up from germline, CDR1 is MNHEY and CDR2 is SMNVEV (reference sequence). This CDR3 has 14 residues. Trimming left V 5 bases short and J 4 bases short, with 11 bases between.

This chain joins TRBV7-2 and TRBJ1-5; D possibly corresponds to TRBD1 (5 bases). The CDR3 runs 16 residues. Trimming left V 4 bases short and J 2 bases short, with 15 bases between. CDR1 and CDR2 (germline): SGHTA, FQGNSA. CDR3 region: CASSSTGGVGNQPQHF. The CDR3 DNA reads as TGTGCCAGCAGCTCAACGGGGGGGGTAGGCAATCAGCCCCAGCATTTT.

The chain couples TRBV12-5 to TRBJ1-2; 8 bases match TRBD1. The CDR3 totals 13 residues. V lost 5 bases and J lost 7; bases outside the gene matches: 6. Germline-derived CDR1 and CDR2 are LGHNT and FRNRAP. The CDR3 sequence is CASGGQGWGGYTF. The CDR3 DNA reads as TGTGCTAGTGGTGGACAGGGCTGGGGTGGCTACACCTTC.

In its sample, this clone was seen a few times. The chain is built from TRBV7-9 and TRBJ2-7, with no clear D. V was pared by 4 bases and J by 0 bases, with 7 bases between. Germline V gene lookup returns CDR1 SEHNR and CDR2 FQNEAQ (reference sequence). The CDR3 runs to 13 residues. This CDR3 is CASSSTFSYEQYF. The CDR3 nucleotides read TGTGCCAGCAGCTCGACATTCTCCTACGAGCAGTACTTC.

This chain uses TRBV19 with TRBJ2-1; 8 bases are a match to TRBD2. Germline values: CDR1 LNHDA, CDR2 SQIVND (reference sequence). The ends lost 3 bases at V and 11 bases at J; junction bases unmatched: 21. CDR3 length equals 18 residues. The chain's CDR3 is CASSMGGGGSGAPVKQFF. Here the CDR3 DNA reads TGTGCCAGTAGTATGGGAGGGGGAGGTAGCGGGGCCCCAGTAAAGCAGTTCTTC.

The chain uses TRBV27 and TRBJ1-6; maybe TRBD1 (6 bases). Trimming stripped 3 bases from V and 8 bases from J, with 14 bases between. CDR3 length: 15 amino acids. Germline CDR1 and CDR2: MNHEY and SMNVEV (reference sequence). The CDR3 region is CASSFTGTKDSPLHF. CDR3 DNA sequence: TGTGCCAGCAGTTTTACCGGGACAAAAGATTCACCCCTCCACTTT.